The entry below describes one T cell receptor (beta chain). Its antigen remains unidentified. Base quality data are lacking; no much larger clone is found one base away. The library was generated by the immunoSEQ multiplex PCR assay. For the multiplex PCR, a mixture combining 60 forward primers for TCR Vbeta segments and 13 reverse primers for TCR Jbeta segments was used. Amplification of the CDR3 region of rearranged TCR beta genes was performed with a multiplex PCR assay on genomic DNA. The Illumina HiSeq System was used to sequence the amplified TCR beta libraries as 87-base-pair reads. Under the source paper's analysis protocol: A later analysis counted approximately 76 million unique TCR beta chains across the approximately 700 repertoires, and 9 million to 14 million of these chains were shared by at least two donors. Raw reads were error-corrected and collapsed into unique sequences with a nearest-neighbor algorithm that merged closely related sequences to remove PCR and sequencing errors. Alignment of CDR3 sequences to IMGT reference sequences was used to assign V, D and J gene segments. For a sequence to be retained, a match of at least six nucleotides was required to both a V gene segment and a J gene segment. A rearrangement was called productive if the CDR3 had no stop codons and remained in frame with V and J, and every other rearrangement was called non-productive. CDR3 was defined according to IMGT convention as the region running from the second conserved V-encoded cysteine to the conserved J-encoded phenylalanine. The earlier analysis of roughly 590 of the donors excluded sequences that lacked an unambiguous match to a single V gene segment. In an earlier analysis of several hundred of the donors, V segments were called functional above 56.7% productive rearrangements and were called segregating when the between-donor standard deviation exceeded 5%. To diagnose cytomegalovirus status from the catalog of TCR beta chain sequences, a statistical classification framework was built. In a later analysis, TCR nucleotide sequences were compared against IMGT/GENE-DB human TR gene sequences so that V and J genes could be assigned. Using the TCRdist pipeline, a later analysis assigned CDR3 sequences along with most-parsimonious VDJ recombination scenarios. A later analysis defined each TCR beta chain by its CDR3 amino acid sequence plus V-gene family, and excluded reads lacking a unique V-gene family. A later analysis removed over 500 highly shared, low-generation-probability nucleotide sequences to deal with suspected cross-contamination and a sequencing artifact. A later analysis calculated a clonal expansion index for each public chain from normalized within-repertoire ranks of inferred template counts. In a later analysis, generation probabilities were computed with a VDJ recombination model fitted to out-of-frame rearrangements, and the resulting probabilities were checked against IGoR. In a later analysis, hypergeometric tests were used to score TCR-TCR, TCR-HLA and TCR-CMV co-occurrence, with a repertoire-size bias correction applied to TCR pairs. To estimate false discovery rates, a later analysis permuted the HLA or CMV assignments 20 times. In a later analysis, co-occurring TCRs were grouped using DBSCAN, with TCRdist sequence similarity added in when clustering inside HLA-allele-positive subsets. Co-occurrence clustering excluded repertoires with fewer than 30,000 or more than 120,000 public chains, plus five with anomalous nucleotide sharing. Held by TCRdb, this immuneACCESS table contains in-frame sequences only and omits some clones. Under half of the omission traces to an unresolved V gene where checked; the cause of the rest is unknown. Clonal size and the V and J genes are those of that table, whereas D and trimming came from the DNA. The sample table records fewer than 90,000 clones; over 75% of these occur just once. The ten largest make up around 2.3% of the sample.

CDR1 SGHRS and CDR2 YFSETQ are derived from the germline V gene. Trimming removed 7 bases from V and 5 bases from J; the gene matches leave 16 bases unexplained. The CDR3 contains 18 residues, cysteine and phenylalanine counted. Of the read, only the CDR3 DNA is kept; its 54 bases are in frame from base 1. The sample is drawn from a study of cytomegalovirus exposure and HLA in healthy donors (dated 2017 in TCRdb). Study-wide context: An earlier analysis of roughly 570 of the donors reported 276 Gb of sequence data and about 120 million unique TCR beta sequences obtained from around 180 million T cells. Approximately 300 gigabases of sequencing data and 75 million to 85 million unique TCR sequences made up an early release that covered fewer than 650 HLA-typed donors. The genetic ancestry cluster associated with self-reported Caucasian donors included over 65% of the 398 genotyped donors. The study aimed to test whether cataloging public T cell receptors could reveal signatures of past pathogen exposure. The study profiled the T cell repertoires of about 720 subjects by immunosequencing and related them to cytomegalovirus serostatus. Along with the approximately 620-subject first cohort, a separate validation cohort of roughly 110 different subjects was used. The study combined high-throughput TCR immunosequencing, statistical association of individual TCRs with disease status, and machine learning to predict cytomegalovirus infection status. To study patterns of TCR occurrence, a later analysis re-analyzed previously published TCR beta repertoires from around 700 donors and added high-resolution HLA genotyping. The later analysis used no new phenotypic data to find candidate immune exposures, relying instead on TCR beta sequences and their occurrence across donors. In an earlier analysis of roughly 600 of the donors, high-throughput TCR beta sequencing was used to judge whether each TCR beta V gene segment behaved as functional or pseudogenic. Donor age, sex, ethnicity and CMV serostatus were compiled together with the repertoire data. A later genetic analysis used genome-wide SNP genotypes for about 65% of the roughly 700 donors, treating that subset as a discovery cohort. Every discovery cohort repertoire had been produced on one sequencing platform. HLA typing included class I and class II loci at four-digit resolution. The number of typed donors differed by locus: about 629-630 for A, B, C, DRB1 and DQB1; 522 for DQA1; roughly 600 for DPA1; and about 450 for DPB1. Because of strong linkage in the cohort, five DR-DQ haplotypes were treated as single units for association and clustering. Across 398 genotyped donors of the cohort, an average of roughly 230,000 unique TCR beta nucleotide sequences per donor were sequenced, and roughly 20% of those sequences were non-productive. What the study reported, not specific to this receptor: The study gave a list of some 150 TCR beta chains associated with cytomegalovirus. Linkage disequilibrium might explain the correlated functional status among segregating V segments, but an unknown experimental factor could not be ruled out. Most CMV-associated TCR beta chains appeared to be HLA-restricted in a later analysis, and the HLA associations seemed to be driven largely by CMV exposure. The 87-base-pair reads could not distinguish some IMGT-functional V segments, including TRBV6-2 and TRBV6-3, so those segments were excluded. Immune exposure information for the cohort was limited to CMV serostatus. In this cohort, only TCR beta chains were sequenced, and detectable features were limited by the absence of alpha or paired-chain data. Because HLA typing was unavailable for some donors at each locus, only the typed subset was used in association tests. Presence/absence analyses assumed roughly uniform sequencing depth across donors, an assumption that may not hold. According to the authors, the approach could potentially be generalized to other disease states and immunological phenotypes. A later analysis reported that several top co-occurrence clusters appeared linked to parvovirus B19, influenza, CMV and Epstein-Barr virus. In an earlier analysis of 500 to 650 of the donors, most TCR beta V segments appeared in productive rearrangements about 90% or about 30% of the time, broadly matching IMGT annotations. According to a later analysis, TCR association rates differed among HLA loci, with DRB1 alleles showing the most associated TCRs and HLA-C alleles showing the fewest. About 15 rarely observed V segments, including chromosome 9 orphons, were excluded from the earlier analysis of approximately 500 of the donors because counts were too low. When HLA alleles, especially DR and DQ, strongly co-occurred, attributing TCR associations to individual alleles was difficult. Cytomegalovirus status was reported to be diagnosed by the classifier with high specificity and sensitivity in both the original and validation cohorts. Most TCR sequences were observed very rarely across donors, whereas some public TCRs were present in many individuals. In vitro tests confirmed that a few of the cytomegalovirus-associated TCR beta chains recognize cytomegalovirus antigens. In a later analysis, HLA-associated TCR beta chains showed more clonal expansion and lower generation probabilities than non-associated chains that were equally common. In a later genetic analysis, a missense DCLRE1C variant was associated with V-gene and J-gene trimming of TCR beta chains, and the association was replicated in an independent cohort. In a later analysis, 16,951 TCR beta sequences were associated with specific HLA alleles at a false discovery rate of 0.05. A later genetic analysis reported fewer N-insertions in productive TCRs among donors in an Asian-associated ancestry cluster than the approximately 700-donor mean. A cluster of highly shared sequence variants was judged likely to represent a technical artifact of the sequencing pipeline. A further reported finding was that TCR beta sequences accurately predicted the HLA-A and HLA-B alleles for most subjects in the first cohort.

The cohort consisted of more than 650 healthy bone marrow donors. At the time of sampling, every cohort member was nominally healthy, though immune exposures that went unrecorded were likely present. The donor tested CMV seropositive and was one of the 289 seropositive cohort members. Every donor gave a peripheral blood sample, and the peripheral blood mononuclear cells from that sample were used for TCR beta sequencing. The Qiagen DNeasy Blood Extraction Kit was used to extract genomic DNA from the blood cell samples. The sequence came from a male donor in good health and CMV-seropositive. This chain joins TRBV5-1 to TRBJ2-5; TRBD2 aligns with 14 central bases. The sequenced material came from PBMCs. The DNA sequence follows: TGCGCCAGCTTACCGGGACTAGCGGGAGTCCTGTCTCGGGAGACCCAGTACTTC. Translated, this is CASLPGLAGVLSRETQYF.